This T cell receptor beta chain was sequenced in a study of blood T cell repertoires in COVID-19. Whole-study context: PBMCs, B-cell-depleted T cells, or T cells provided the cDNA or gDNA that made up the material.

Participants came from around 25 US areas, aged roughly 18 to 95 years. Two negative PCRs, clearance, or symptom resolution characterized the recovered Cohort 3 donors. Source study methods: Researchers report that nucleated cell counts were estimated from reference gene primer amplification. Measured with immunoSEQ multiplex PCR; TCRdb has only the in-frame clones, and not every one. V, J and clone size derive from that table, while D and trimming were established from the DNA sequence. This table holds approximately 170,000 clones, about 88% found once. The germline CDR1 and CDR2 sequences are SGHRS and YFSETQ. This CDR3 is built from 15 residues. Trimming removed 6 bases from V and 7 bases from J; junction bases left unmatched: 12.

Material for sequencing was PBMCs or T cells enriched from blood (not recorded which). V usage is TRBV5-1 and J usage is TRBJ2-1, with TRBD2 identical over 8 bases. The receptor comes from a woman in her twenties or thirties who had recovered from COVID-19. This CDR3 is CASMPLAGQRNEQFF. The DNA of the CDR3 is TGCGCCAGCATGCCTCTAGCGGGCCAAAGGAATGAGCAGTTCTTC.